This entry concerns a single T cell receptor beta chain. The data are from a study of T cells expressing NK-cell markers. TCRdb reworked the 5' RACE reads into one entry per CDR3 protein, no DNA. The sample features 300,000 to 500,000 distinct CDR3 sequences, with 9.5% to 12% in its top ten. The length of the CDR3 is 12 residues. Germline values: CDR1 DFQATT, CDR2 SNEGSKA (reference sequence). Sequenced sample: blood T cells: a sorted CD56 or NKG2C T cell subset, CD4+ or CD8+ T cells, or bulk PBMC T cells (not recorded which). This chain connects TRBV20-1 to TRBJ1-5; TCRdb's D gene call, TRBD1, goes unchecked for lack of DNA. The TCR sequence derives from a woman aged 50 to 65 in good health. This CDR3 is CSAAGEGWPQHF.